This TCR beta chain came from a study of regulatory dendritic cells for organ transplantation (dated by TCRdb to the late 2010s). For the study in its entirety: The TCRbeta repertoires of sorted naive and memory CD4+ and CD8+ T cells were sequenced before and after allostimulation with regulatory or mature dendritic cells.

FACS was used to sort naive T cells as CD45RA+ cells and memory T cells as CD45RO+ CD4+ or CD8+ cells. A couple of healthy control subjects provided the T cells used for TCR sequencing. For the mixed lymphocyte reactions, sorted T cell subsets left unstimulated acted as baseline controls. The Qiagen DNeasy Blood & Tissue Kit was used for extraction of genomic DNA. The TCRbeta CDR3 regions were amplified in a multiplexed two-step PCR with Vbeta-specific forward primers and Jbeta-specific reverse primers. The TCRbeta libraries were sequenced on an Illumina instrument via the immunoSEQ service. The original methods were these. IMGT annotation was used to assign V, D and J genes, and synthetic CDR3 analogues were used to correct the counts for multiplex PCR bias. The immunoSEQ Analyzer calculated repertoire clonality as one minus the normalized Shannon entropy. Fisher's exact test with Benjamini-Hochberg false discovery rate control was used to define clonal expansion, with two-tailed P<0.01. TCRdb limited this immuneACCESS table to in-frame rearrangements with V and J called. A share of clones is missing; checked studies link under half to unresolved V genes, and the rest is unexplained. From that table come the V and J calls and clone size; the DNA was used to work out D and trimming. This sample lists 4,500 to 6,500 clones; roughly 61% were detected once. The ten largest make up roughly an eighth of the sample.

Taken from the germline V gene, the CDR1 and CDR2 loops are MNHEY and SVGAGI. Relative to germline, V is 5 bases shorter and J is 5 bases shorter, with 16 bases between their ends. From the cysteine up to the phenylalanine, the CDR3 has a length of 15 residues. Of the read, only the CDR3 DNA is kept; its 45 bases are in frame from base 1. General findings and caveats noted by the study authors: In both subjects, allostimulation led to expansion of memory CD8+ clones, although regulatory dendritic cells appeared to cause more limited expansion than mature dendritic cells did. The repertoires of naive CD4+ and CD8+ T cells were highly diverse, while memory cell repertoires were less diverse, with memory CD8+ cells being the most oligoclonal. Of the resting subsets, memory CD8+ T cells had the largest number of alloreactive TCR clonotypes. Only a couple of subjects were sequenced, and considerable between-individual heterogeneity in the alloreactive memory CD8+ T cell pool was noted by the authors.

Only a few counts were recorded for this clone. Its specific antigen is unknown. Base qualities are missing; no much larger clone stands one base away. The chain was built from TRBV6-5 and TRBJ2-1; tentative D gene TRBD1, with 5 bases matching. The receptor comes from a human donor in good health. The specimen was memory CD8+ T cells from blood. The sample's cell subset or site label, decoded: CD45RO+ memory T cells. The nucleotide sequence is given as TGTGCCAGCAGTCCGAATCAGGGTACGAACAATGAGCAGTTCTTC. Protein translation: CASSPNQGTNNEQFF.